Listed below are T cell receptor beta chains from one sample, sequenced in a study of cytomegalovirus exposure and HLA in healthy donors. Some clones are missing from TCRdb's copy, which holds only in-frame ones; the method was immunoSEQ multiplex PCR. This table has about 190,000 clones, over 60% appearing once. The sample was PBMCs. Receptor source: a man under 40 in good health and CMV-seropositive. The CDR3 runs from the conserved cysteine through the conserved F or W. The D gene is left open where the match is weak. Not every row has a clone size; where given, it reads once, few, many or a size class.

.,TRBV30,TRBJ2-2,.,TGTGCCTGGAGTCCGAGGCAGGGGATGACCGGGGAGCTGTTTTTT,CAWSPRQGMTGELFF
.,TRBV7-8,TRBJ2-7,.,TGTGCCAGCAGCCCCTTGGGCGGGGCCGCCTACGAGCAGTACTTC,CASSPLGGAAYEQYF
.,TRBV4-2,TRBJ2-4,.,TGTGCCAGCAGCCAAGAAAGGCTAGGGGACATTCAGTACTTC,CASSQERLGDIQYF
.,TRBV9,TRBJ2-3,TRBD2,TGTGCCAGCAGCGTAGGCGGGGGGCCCCTGGATACGCAGTATTTT,CASSVGGGPLDTQYF
.,TRBV29-1,TRBJ2-7,.,TGCACCACGACCTTTCCTCCACTAGAGTATAACAGGGGAGGAAACGAGCAGTACTTC,CTTTFPPLEYNRGGNEQYF
.,TRBV7-2,TRBJ1-2,.,TGTGCCAGCAGTGTCAGGCTCCTCTCTAACTATGGCTACACCTTC,CASSVRLLSNYGYTF
.,TRBV6-6,TRBJ1-6,.,TGTGCCAGCAGTAACGGGGAAGTCGATAATTCACCCCTCCACTTT,CASSNGEVDNSPLHF
.,TRBV19,TRBJ2-3,.,TGTGCCAGTAAGCGGCCACCGGCAGGCAGCACAGATACGCAGTATTTT,CASKRPPAGSTDTQYF
.,TRBV29-1,TRBJ2-4,.,TGCAGCGTTGAAGAGGGCGCAATCGGCATTCAGTACTTC,CSVEEGAIGIQYF
.,TRBV30,TRBJ1-5,TRBD1,TGTGCCTGGAGTGTACAGGGGGAACAGCCCCAGCATTTT,CAWSVQGEQPQHF
.,TRBV5-8,TRBJ2-3,TRBD2,TGTGCCAGCAGCTTTGCGGGGGGTTCCACAGATACGCAGTATTTT,CASSFAGGSTDTQYF
.,TRBV10-3,TRBJ2-1,.,TGTGCCATCACCTTCGGGACTGACAATGAGCAGTTCTTC,CAITFGTDNEQFF
.,TRBV9,TRBJ1-2,.,TGTGCCAGCAGCGAAAGAAGTGAGGGGACATACGGCTACACCTTC,CASSERSEGTYGYTF
.,TRBV2,TRBJ2-7,.,TGTGCCAGCCTTGGGACAACTCTAGTTCCCTACGAGCAGTACTTC,CASLGTTLVPYEQYF
.,TRBV5-1,TRBJ2-5,.,TGCGCCAGCAGCTTGGCCGCGGGAAGGGGGAGCGGGGCCCAGTACTTC,CASSLAAGRGSGAQYF
few,TRBV19,TRBJ2-7,TRBD1,TGTGCCAGTAGTCCCCGGGGCGGACAGGGGGGATACGAGCAGTACTTC,CASSPRGGQGGYEQYF
.,TRBV7-9,TRBJ2-7,TRBD1,TGTTCCAGCAGCCGACAGGGACAGACCTACGAGCAGTACTTC,CSSSRQGQTYEQYF
once,TRBV5-1,TRBJ1-3,TRBD1,TGCGCCAGCAGCTGGGGTTCTGGACAGGGGTCTGGAAACACCATATATTTT,CASSWGSGQGSGNTIYF
.,TRBV19,TRBJ1-3,.,TGTGCCAGTAGTCCCGCGGGAGCCGGGAGGAACACCATATATTTT,CASSPAGAGRNTIYF
.,TRBV30,TRBJ1-4,TRBD1,TGTGCCTGGAGGGAACAGGGGGCCACTAATGAAAAACTGTTTTTT,CAWREQGATNEKLFF
.,TRBV7-6,TRBJ2-3,TRBD2,TGTGCCAGCAGCACCGGGACTAGCGGGAATAAGTATTTT,CASSTGTSGNKYF
.,TRBV6-6,TRBJ2-7,.,TGTGCCAGCAACCTAGAGCCTACAGGTCCCTACGAGCAGTACTTC,CASNLEPTGPYEQYF
.,TRBV6-4,TRBJ1-6,TRBD1,TGTGCCAGCAGTGAAGGGGACAGAAATTCACCCCTCCACTTT,CASSEGDRNSPLHF
.,TRBV30,TRBJ2-5,TRBD2,TGTGCCTGGAGCGGACTAGCGGGTTTGGAGACCCAGTACTTC,CAWSGLAGLETQYF
.,TRBV27,TRBJ2-1,TRBD2,TGTGCCAGCAGTCTGGGGGGACTAGCGGGGCCCAATGAGCAGTTCTTC,CASSLGGLAGPNEQFF
.,TRBV18,TRBJ1-3,.,TGTGCCAGCTCCCCCCAGGACTCTGGAAACACCATATATTTT,CASSPQDSGNTIYF
.,TRBV25-1,TRBJ2-3,TRBD2,TGTGCCAGCAGTGTCGGGGGCGGGAGGACAGATACGCAGTATTTT,CASSVGGGRTDTQYF
.,TRBV30,TRBJ2-7,.,TGTGCCTGGAGTCAGGGGCTCAGGTACGAGCAGTACTTC,CAWSQGLRYEQYF
.,TRBV7-9,TRBJ2-7,.,TGTGCCAGCAGCTTAGCGGTAAGGGGGATTCCCTACGAGCAGTACTTC,CASSLAVRGIPYEQYF
once,TRBV6-1,TRBJ1-4,.,TGTGCCAGCTGCCCAGAGGGAAGGAGGGAAAAACTGTTTTTT,CASCPEGRREKLFF
.,TRBV30,TRBJ2-7,.,TGTGCCTGGAGTGCATTCAGGGGAAGGATCTACGAGCAGTACTTC,CAWSAFRGRIYEQYF
.,TRBV20-1,TRBJ2-1,.,TGCAGTGCTACGGACAACAATGAGCAGTTCTTC,CSATDNNEQFF
.,TRBV29-1,TRBJ2-1,TRBD1,TGCAGCGTTGAAGGAGGGACAGGGGATCGGGATGAGCAGTTCTTC,CSVEGGTGDRDEQFF
.,TRBV28,TRBJ1-2,TRBD1,TGTGCCAGTTCTTGGGGACAGAACTATGGCTACACCTTC,CASSWGQNYGYTF
.,TRBV30,TRBJ1-4,.,TGTGCCTGGAGTAGGACTTCAGAAAAACTGTTTTTT,CAWSRTSEKLFF
.,TRBV6-5,TRBJ1-2,.,TGTGCCACTAACAGGGAGTACTATGGCTACACCTTC,CATNREYYGYTF
.,TRBV5-1,TRBJ2-3,.,TGCGCCAGCAGCCCCGGACAGGATACGCAGTATTTT,CASSPGQDTQYF
.,TRBV7-2,TRBJ2-3,.,TGTGCCAGCAGCTTAGGTGCAGGGACAGATACGCAGTATTTT,CASSLGAGTDTQYF
.,TRBV18,TRBJ1-2,TRBD1,TGTGCCAGCTCATTGTCTCCGGACAGGGGCTATGGCTACACCTTC,CASSLSPDRGYGYTF
few,TRBV30,TRBJ1-3,.,TGTGCCTGGAGGGGAGTGGGGGGGCCAGGAAACACCATATATTTT,CAWRGVGGPGNTIYF
.,TRBV30,TRBJ2-7,.,TGTGCCTGGAGCAGGGGGGCAACCGACGAGCAGTACTTC,CAWSRGATDEQYF
.,TRBV7-3,TRBJ2-2,TRBD2,TGTGCCAGCAGGCCTAGCGGGTCTAGCACCGGGGAGCTGTTTTTT,CASRPSGSSTGELFF
.,TRBV6-1,TRBJ1-5,.,TGTGCCAGCAGTGAAGAGGGAACAGGGTGGCAGCCCCAGCATTTT,CASSEEGTGWQPQHF
.,TRBV4-1,TRBJ1-6,.,TGCGCCAGCAGTGAGCAGGGGCCTGGTAATTCACCCCTCCACTTT,CASSEQGPGNSPLHF
.,TRBV11-3,TRBJ2-7,.,TGTGCCAGCAGCTTCACAGGGTCCGAGCAGTACTTC,CASSFTGSEQYF
.,TRBV15,TRBJ2-7,.,TGTGCCACCAGCAGAGACCCCCAGGGGAGCTACGAGCAGTACTTC,CATSRDPQGSYEQYF
.,TRBV10-3,TRBJ2-1,.,TGTGCCACCAAGGAGGAGGGCTCCTACAATGAGCAGTTCTTC,CATKEEGSYNEQFF
once,TRBV27,TRBJ1-2,.,TGTGCCAGCAGTTTATCGGGTTCGGGGAACTATGGCTACACCTTC,CASSLSGSGNYGYTF
.,TRBV30,TRBJ1-5,.,TGTGCCTGGACCTCCCGGGGTGGTCAGCCCCAGCATTTT,CAWTSRGGQPQHF
few,TRBV12-5,TRBJ2-2,TRBD1,TGTGCTAGTGGTTTGCGCGGACAGGGGGCCGGGGAGCTGTTTTTT,CASGLRGQGAGELFF
.,TRBV27,TRBJ1-1,.,TGTGCCAGCAGTCCCCGCGGGGGGCAGGGCACTGAAGCTTTCTTT,CASSPRGGQGTEAFF
.,TRBV6-5,TRBJ2-1,TRBD2,TGTGCCAGCAGTACTCGGACTAGACTGAGTGAGCAGTTCTTC,CASSTRTRLSEQFF
.,TRBV5-1,TRBJ2-2,.,TGCGCCAGCAAAACAGGGAGTGGCGCCGGGGAGCTGTTTTTT,CASKTGSGAGELFF
.,TRBV9,TRBJ2-2,TRBD2,TGTGCCAGCAGCGGACGACTCGGGGGGGCCGACACCGGGGAGCTGTTTTTT,CASSGRLGGADTGELFF
.,TRBV7-2,TRBJ2-5,TRBD2,TGTGCCAGCAGCTTACAAGCGGGGCAACAAGAGACCCAGTACTTC,CASSLQAGQQETQYF